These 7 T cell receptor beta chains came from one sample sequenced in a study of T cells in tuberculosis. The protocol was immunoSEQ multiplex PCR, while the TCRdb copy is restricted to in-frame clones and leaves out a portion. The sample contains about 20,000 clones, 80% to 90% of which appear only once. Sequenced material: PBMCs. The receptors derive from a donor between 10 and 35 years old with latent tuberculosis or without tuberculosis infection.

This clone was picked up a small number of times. CDR3 coding DNA: TGTGCCAGCAGGGTGCGACTCGGTGGCTACACCTTC. Its protein is CASRVRLGGYTF. V and J are TRBV6-1 and TRBJ1-2, with D unclear. The CDR3 has 12 residues. Germline V gene data show CDR1 as MNHNS and CDR2 as SASEGT. V gave up 6 bases and J gave up 7 bases, with 12 bases separating them.

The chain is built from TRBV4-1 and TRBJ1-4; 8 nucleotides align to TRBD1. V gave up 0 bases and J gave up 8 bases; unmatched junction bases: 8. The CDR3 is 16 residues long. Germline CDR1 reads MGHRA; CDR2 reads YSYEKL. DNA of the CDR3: TGCGCCAGCAGCCAAGAGACAGGGGAGGTTCGGGAAAAACTGTTTTTT. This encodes CASSQETGEVREKLFF.

This CDR3 reads CASSLTGNTEAFF. DNA of the CDR3: TGCGCCAGCAGCTTGACAGGGAACACTGAAGCTTTCTTT. This chain uses TRBV5-1 with TRBJ1-1; tentative D call: TRBD1 (5 bases). V gave up 1 base and J gave up 1 base, with 5 bases separating them. The CDR3 runs 13 residues. Germline CDR1 reads SGHRS; CDR2 reads YFSETQ.

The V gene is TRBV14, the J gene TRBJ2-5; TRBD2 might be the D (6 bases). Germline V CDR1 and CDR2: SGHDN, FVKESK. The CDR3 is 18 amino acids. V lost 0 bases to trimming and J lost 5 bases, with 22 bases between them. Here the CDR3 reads CASSQDHRRVAIGETQYF. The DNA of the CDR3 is TGTGCCAGCAGCCAAGATCACAGGAGGGTTGCCATTGGTGAGACCCAGTACTTC.

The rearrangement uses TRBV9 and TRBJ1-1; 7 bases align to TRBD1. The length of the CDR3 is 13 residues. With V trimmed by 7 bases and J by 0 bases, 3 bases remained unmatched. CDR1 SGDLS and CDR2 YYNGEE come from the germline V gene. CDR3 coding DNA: TGTGCCAGCTCCACAGGGGTGAACACTGAAGCTTTCTTT. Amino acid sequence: CASSTGVNTEAFF.

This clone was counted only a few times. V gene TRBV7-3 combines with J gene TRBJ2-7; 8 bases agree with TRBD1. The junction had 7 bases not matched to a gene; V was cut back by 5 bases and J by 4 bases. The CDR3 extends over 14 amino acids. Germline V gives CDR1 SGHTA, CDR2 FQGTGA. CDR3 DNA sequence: TGTGCCAGCAGCCCCACAGGGGGTGTATACGAGCAGTACTTC. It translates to CASSPTGGVYEQYF.

CDR3 region: CASSGEAGKETQYF. The DNA of the CDR3 is TGTGCCAGCAGTGGGGAGGCGGGGAAAGAGACCCAGTACTTC. This sequence joins TRBV5-4 and TRBJ2-5, with a weak D call TRBD2 (6 bases). The CDR3 has 14 amino acids. Looked up from germline, CDR1 is SGHNT and CDR2 is YYREEE (reference sequence). The V end lost 5 bases, the J end lost 3 bases, and 14 bases lay between the germline ends.